These 11 T cell receptor beta chains share one sample of origin, sequenced in a study of PD-L1 blockade in urothelial cancer. Repertoires were generated with immunoSEQ multiplex PCR, while TCRdb's copy carries only in-frame clones and drops some. The sample records over 100,000 clones, 84% being singletons. The time point denotes: pretreatment peripheral blood. Here the sequenced sample was PBMCs, taken around atezolizumab (anti-PD-L1) treatment. Receptors were obtained from a man over 45 with urothelial cancer.

The chain employs TRBV10-2 and TRBJ1-2; D is ambiguous. The germline V gene has CDR1 WSHSY and CDR2 SAAADI. This CDR3 contains 12 residues. V gave up 11 bases and J gave up 3 bases, with 13 bases separating them. CDR3 in amino acids: CAAGGLDYGYTF. The DNA for the CDR3 is TGCGCCGCGGGCGGACTAGACTATGGCTACACCTTC.

The chain combines TRBV9 with TRBJ2-5; 10 bases are a match to TRBD1. Germline V gene lookup returns CDR1 SGDLS and CDR2 YYNGEE. The junction had 4 bases not matched to a gene; V was cut back by 3 bases and J by 5 bases. The CDR3 has 14 amino acids. CDR3 in DNA: TGTGCCAGCAGCGAGGGACAGGGGTGGGAGACCCAGTACTTC. This encodes CASSEGQGWETQYF.

This clone has only one observation. V gene TRBV7-9 combines with J gene TRBJ1-4; D not certain. Looked up from germline, CDR1 is SEHNR and CDR2 is FQNEAQ (reference sequence). This CDR3 contains 13 residues. V lost 5 bases and J lost 7, with 11 bases in between. CDR3 DNA sequence: TGTGCCAGCAGCCGTGGTGGTAGTGAAAAACTGTTTTTT. Encoded protein: CASSRGGSEKLFF.

The CDR3 here is CASSEVLYGYTF. DNA for the CDR3: TGTGCCAGCAGTGAGGTCCTATATGGCTACACCTTC. This sequence joins TRBV28 and TRBJ1-2; unclear D gene. V lost 5 bases and J 5 bases, leaving 9 bases between the germline ends. The CDR3 extends over 12 amino acids. Germline CDR1 reads MDHEN; CDR2 reads SYDVKM.

The rearrangement joins TRBV11-3 to TRBJ2-1; D call uncertain. V was cut by 5 bases and J by 3 bases, with 11 bases left in between. The CDR3 spans 14 residues. Per germline, CDR1 SGHNT and CDR2 YENEEA. The CDR3: CASSPGSRYNEQFF. In nucleotides, the CDR3 is TGTGCCAGCAGCCCCGGGTCTCGCTACAATGAGCAGTTCTTC.

The V call is TRBV29-1, the J call TRBJ1-1, with unresolved D. Germline values: CDR1 SQVTM, CDR2 ANQGSEA. The CDR3 consists of 12 residues. V lost 6 bases and J 7 bases, leaving 15 bases between the germline ends. In nucleotides, the CDR3 is TGCAGCGTCAGATCCCTTTTTTATGAAGCTTTCTTT. Encoded protein: CSVRSLFYEAFF. The full variable domain, rest sourced from reference TRBV29-1 and TRBJ1-1, is SAVISQKPSRDICQRGTSLTIQCQVDSQVTMMFWYRQQPGQSLTLIATANQGSEATYESGFVIDKFPISRPNLTFSTLTVSNMSPEDSSIYLCSVRSLFYEAFFGQGTRLTVV.

V gene TRBV2 combines with J gene TRBJ2-7; 9 positions match TRBD1. The germline V gene encodes CDR1 SNHLY and CDR2 FYNNEI. The CDR3 totals 16 residues. V shed 1 base and J 3 bases; nucleotides not matched to a gene: 7. The CDR3 DNA follows: TGTGCCAGCAGTGAAGGCGGGACAGGGATTGACTACGAGCAGTACTTC. Residues: CASSEGGTGIDYEQYF.

V is TRBV9 and J is TRBJ2-3; TRBD2 matches at 10 bases. The CDR3 is 16 residues long. Per the germline V gene, CDR1 is SGDLS and CDR2 is YYNGEE. V gave up 0 bases and J gave up 0 bases; unmatched junction bases: 1. CDR3 in amino acids: CASSVELAGSTDTQYF. CDR3 coding DNA: TGTGCCAGCAGCGTAGAACTAGCGGGGAGCACAGATACGCAGTATTTT. Full variable domain (outside the CDR3, taken from reference TRBV9 and TRBJ2-3): DSGVTQTPKHLITATGQRVTLRCSPRSGDLSVYWYQQSLDQGLQFLIQYYNGEERAKGNILERFSAQQFPDLHSELNLSSLELGDSALYFCASSVELAGSTDTQYFGPGTRLTVL.

J is TRBJ2-1 and V is TRBV7-3; D possibly corresponds to TRBD2 (5 bases). CDR1 and CDR2 (germline): SGHTA, FQGTGA. The CDR3 extends over 13 amino acids. Trimming cost V 8 bases and J 2 bases, with 10 bases left between them. CDR3 sequence reads: CASGSATYNEQFF. The CDR3 DNA follows: TGTGCCAGCGGTAGCGCGACCTACAATGAGCAGTTCTTC.

The chain recombines TRBV28 with TRBJ2-1; perhaps TRBD2 as D (6 bases). Trimming stripped 5 bases from V and 6 bases from J, with 11 bases between. The germline V gene encodes CDR1 MDHEN and CDR2 SYDVKM. The length of the CDR3 is 13 residues. As DNA, the CDR3 is TGTGCCAGCAGTCCGGGAGCTCTCAATGAGCAGTTCTTC. Translating gives CASSPGALNEQFF.

This chain connects TRBV6-6 to TRBJ2-3; D remains unclear. The V and J ends lost 0 bases and 0 bases respectively, with 4 bases between them. The CDR3 sequence is 14 residues long. Germline CDR1 is MNHNY and CDR2 is SVGAGI (reference sequence). The CDR3 here is CASSYSRSTDTQYF. DNA for the CDR3: TGTGCCAGCAGTTACTCGCGTAGCACAGATACGCAGTATTTT.